The clone carrying this TCR beta chain was counted only a few times. Primers used in a second PCR of roughly 6 to 11 cycles were a sample-barcoded 5' primer and a J-beta primer mix. Each CDR3 protein gets one entry after TCRdb re-called the 5' RACE reads with MiXCR. The table has 1.2 million to 1.5 million distinct CDR3 sequences, roughly 40% seen once. This sample stems from a study of blood T cells in healthy people across ages. The TCR comes from a woman under 30 in good health. Sequencing used blood.

The CDR3 DNA reads as TGTGCCAGCAGCCAAGATTTATTGGATACGCAGTATTTT. Translation gives CASSQDLLDTQYF. The chain couples TRBV14 to TRBJ2-3; D is unresolved. The CDR3 is 13 residues long. Germline values: CDR1 SGHDN, CDR2 FVKESK. Trimming removed 0 bases from V and 6 bases from J, with 7 bases in between.